This T cell receptor (beta chain) appears in the sequencing data of a study of radiotherapy plus CTLA-4 blockade in lung cancer. Study-wide context: Objective responses were recorded in about 17% of patients, with disease control recorded in 25% to 35%.

It was focal radiation plus CTLA-4 blockade with ipilimumab that patients with chemo-refractory metastatic non-small-cell lung cancer received. Here immunoSEQ multiplex PCR was the method, and the copy in TCRdb shows in-frame clones only, minus some. The table lists some 48,000 clones, 70% to 90% of them singletons. Overall study findings and caveats: Clones derived from tumor TCRs expanded in blood after radiotherapy plus ipilimumab. It was early blood T cell clone dynamics, with interferon-beta, that reportedly best predicted response.

V dropped 7 bases and J dropped 5 bases, with 11 bases sitting between them. CDR1 and CDR2 (germline): LNHDA, SQIVND (reference sequence). The CDR3 extends over 12 amino acids. Concerning this clone itself: Its antigen is not identified.

The receptor was derived from a human donor with non-small cell lung cancer that progressed on radiotherapy plus ipilimumab. Some clones in this sample may be carry-over from other donors' samples. The sample here was peripheral blood, taken from a patient treated with radiotherapy plus ipilimumab. V and J are TRBV19 and TRBJ1-1; no clear D gene. CDR3 sequence: CASKSLSTEAFF. CDR3 nucleotide sequence: TGTGCCAGTAAATCGTTGAGTACTGAAGCTTTCTTT. The full variable domain, with the rest looked up from reference TRBV19 and TRBJ1-1, is DGGITQSPKYLFRKEGQNVTLSCEQNLNHDAMYWYRQDPGQGLRLIYYSQIVNDFQKGDIAEGYSVSREKKESFPLTVTSAQKNPTAFYLCASKSLSTEAFFGQGTRLTVV.